A single sample gave rise to the 2 T cell receptor beta chains below, sequenced in a study of blood T cell repertoires in COVID-19. Sequenced by immunoSEQ multiplex PCR; TCRdb stores in-frame clones only, minus some. The sample has about 80,000 clones; around 89% are singletons. Specimen: peripheral blood. The receptor source for this set is a woman older than 75 with acute or convalescent COVID-19.

This sequence joins TRBV23-1 and TRBJ1-2, with D tentatively TRBD1 (6 bases). Being an ORF, TRBV23-1 has a function that is uncertain. Trimming left V 2 bases short and J 9 bases short, with 22 bases between. There are 16 residues in the CDR3. CDR3 in amino acids: CASSQTPQKRGHSYTF. The CDR3 nucleotides are TGCGCCAGCAGTCAAACCCCTCAGAAGAGGGGACATAGCTACACCTTC.

The rearrangement links TRBV5-1 to TRBJ1-1, with D unresolved. Germline V lookup: CDR1 SGHRS, CDR2 YFSETQ. CDR3 length: 15 residues. The ends were cut back, 5 bases at V and 4 bases at J, with 18 bases in the middle. The CDR3 coding sequence is TGCGCCAGCAGAGCGACGGGGTCAAGCGGCACTGAAGCTTTCTTT. It is translated as CASRATGSSGTEAFF.